This T cell receptor beta chain was profiled in a study of cytomegalovirus exposure and HLA in healthy donors. V lost 6 bases and J 7 bases, leaving 7 bases between the germline ends. Germline V lookup: CDR1 SGDLS, CDR2 YYNGEE. The CDR3 covers 11 residues. Vbeta (60) and Jbeta (13) primers were used in the PCR. TCRdb's copy holds only in-frame clones and misses some; the assay was immunoSEQ multiplex PCR. Altogether about 150,000 clones are present, around 68% being singletons, with the ten largest covering roughly 10%. V usage is TRBV9 and J usage is TRBJ2-2; no reliable D call. This TCR derives from a man in his thirties or forties in good health and CMV-seropositive. Sequenced: PBMCs. The CDR3 is CASTAGGELFF. CDR3 in DNA: TGTGCCAGCACTGCAGGCGGGGAGCTGTTTTTT.